This TCR beta chain was recorded in a study of blood T cell repertoires in COVID-19. This table comes from immunoSEQ multiplex PCR, and its TCRdb copy is limited to in-frame clones, with some not included. The sample holds some 200,000 clones; over 75% are singletons and the top ten take about 0.77%. Individuals aged about 18 to 100 years were recruited from 24 US areas. With respect to this clone: One end of the junction is discordant with germline, which a read error may explain.

Germline loops: CDR1 SSHAT, CDR2 FNYEAQ (reference sequence). The length of the CDR3 is 15 residues. This clonotype was obtained from a woman aged 18-35 years who had recovered from COVID-19. The chain carries TRBV7-7 and TRBJ2-7; 8 nucleotides align to TRBD1. Sequenced sample: PBMCs or T cells enriched from blood (not recorded which). The CDR3 reads CASSFRLGQGYEQYF. CDR3 nucleotide sequence: TGTGCTAGCAGCTTCCGCCTCGGACAGGGCTACGAGCAGTACTTC.